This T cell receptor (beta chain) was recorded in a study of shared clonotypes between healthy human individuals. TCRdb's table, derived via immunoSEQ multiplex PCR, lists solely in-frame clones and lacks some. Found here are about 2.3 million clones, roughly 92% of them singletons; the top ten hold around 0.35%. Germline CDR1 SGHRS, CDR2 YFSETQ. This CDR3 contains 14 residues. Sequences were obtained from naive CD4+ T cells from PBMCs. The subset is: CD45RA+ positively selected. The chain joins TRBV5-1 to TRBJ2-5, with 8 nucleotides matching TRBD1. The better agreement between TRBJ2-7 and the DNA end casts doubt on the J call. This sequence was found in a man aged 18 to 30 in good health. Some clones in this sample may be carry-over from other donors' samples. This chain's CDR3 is CASSGDRTSYEQYF. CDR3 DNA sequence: TGCGCCAGCAGCGGGGACAGGACCTCCTACGAGCAGTACTTC.